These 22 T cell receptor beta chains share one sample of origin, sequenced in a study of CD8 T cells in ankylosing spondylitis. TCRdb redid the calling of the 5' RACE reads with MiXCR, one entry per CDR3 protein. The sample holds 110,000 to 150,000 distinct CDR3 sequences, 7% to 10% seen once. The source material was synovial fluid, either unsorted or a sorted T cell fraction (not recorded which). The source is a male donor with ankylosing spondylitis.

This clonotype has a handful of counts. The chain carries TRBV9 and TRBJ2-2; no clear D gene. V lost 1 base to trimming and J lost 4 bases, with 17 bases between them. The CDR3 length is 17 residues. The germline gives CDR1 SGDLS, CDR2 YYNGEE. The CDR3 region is CASSVRISTRGTGELFF. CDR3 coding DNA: TGTGCCAGCAGCGTAAGGATCTCGACCAGAGGCACCGGGGAGCTGTTTTTT.

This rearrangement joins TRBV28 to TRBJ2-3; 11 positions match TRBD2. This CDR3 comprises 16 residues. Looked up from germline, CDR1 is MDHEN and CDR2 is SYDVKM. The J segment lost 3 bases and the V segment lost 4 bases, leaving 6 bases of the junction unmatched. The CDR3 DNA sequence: TGTGCCAGCAGTTCCTATAGCGGGAGGGCTACAGATACGCAGTATTTT. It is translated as CASSSYSGRATDTQYF.

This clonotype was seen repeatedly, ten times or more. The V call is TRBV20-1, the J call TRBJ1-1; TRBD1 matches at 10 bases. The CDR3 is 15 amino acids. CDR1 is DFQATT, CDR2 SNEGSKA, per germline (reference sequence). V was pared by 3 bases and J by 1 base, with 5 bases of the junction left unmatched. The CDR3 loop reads CSARGTGDENTEAFF. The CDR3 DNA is TGCAGTGCTAGGGGGACAGGGGACGAGAACACTGAAGCTTTCTTT.

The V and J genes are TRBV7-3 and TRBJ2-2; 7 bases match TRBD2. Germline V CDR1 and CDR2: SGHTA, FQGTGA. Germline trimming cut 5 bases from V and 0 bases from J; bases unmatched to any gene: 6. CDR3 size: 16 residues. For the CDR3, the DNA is TGTGCCAGCAGCCCCCCGGGGGGTTCGAACACCGGGGAGCTGTTTTTT. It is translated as CASSPPGGSNTGELFF.

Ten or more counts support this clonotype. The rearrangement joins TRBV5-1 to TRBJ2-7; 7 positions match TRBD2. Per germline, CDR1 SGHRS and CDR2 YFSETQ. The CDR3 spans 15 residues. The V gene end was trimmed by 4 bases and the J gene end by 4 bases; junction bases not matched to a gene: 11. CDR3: CASSATWGGGYEQYF. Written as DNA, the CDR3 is TGCGCCAGCAGCGCCACGTGGGGCGGGGGATACGAGCAGTACTTC.

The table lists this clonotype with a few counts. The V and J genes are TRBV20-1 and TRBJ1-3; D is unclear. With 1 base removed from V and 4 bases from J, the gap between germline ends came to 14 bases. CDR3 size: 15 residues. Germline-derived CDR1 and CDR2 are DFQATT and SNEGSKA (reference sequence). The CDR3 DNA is TGCAGTGCTAGAGCGCAGAGAGGGAGGGGAAACACCATATATTTT. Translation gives CSARAQRGRGNTIYF.

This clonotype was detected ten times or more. For the CDR3, the DNA is TGCAGTGCTAGAGTAACAGGCCGCTATGGCTACACCTTC. Amino acids: CSARVTGRYGYTF. The gene calls are TRBV20-1 and TRBJ1-2; TRBD1 is a possible D gene (5 bases). Germline assignment: CDR1 DFQATT and CDR2 SNEGSKA (reference sequence). The germline V and J ends were trimmed by 1 base and 4 bases, with 10 bases remaining between them. This CDR3 comprises 13 residues.

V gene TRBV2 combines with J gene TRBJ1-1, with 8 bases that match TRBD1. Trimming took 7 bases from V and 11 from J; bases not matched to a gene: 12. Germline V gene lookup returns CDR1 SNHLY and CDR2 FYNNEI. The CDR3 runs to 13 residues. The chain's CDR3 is CASNGQGYEKAFF. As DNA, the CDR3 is TGTGCCAGCAACGGACAGGGTTACGAGAAGGCTTTCTTT.

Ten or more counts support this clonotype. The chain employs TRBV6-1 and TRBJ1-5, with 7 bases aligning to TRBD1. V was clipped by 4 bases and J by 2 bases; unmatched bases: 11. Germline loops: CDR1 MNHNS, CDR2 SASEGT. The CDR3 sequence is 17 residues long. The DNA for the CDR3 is TGTGCCAGCAGTGTCCTTCCGACAGGGTTCGGCAATCAGCCCCAGCATTTT. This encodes CASSVLPTGFGNQPQHF.

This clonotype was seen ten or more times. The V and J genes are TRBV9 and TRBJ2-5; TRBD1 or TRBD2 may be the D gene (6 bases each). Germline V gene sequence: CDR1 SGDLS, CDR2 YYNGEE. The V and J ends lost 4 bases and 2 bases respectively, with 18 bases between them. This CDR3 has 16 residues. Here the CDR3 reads CASSSPRGARQETQYF. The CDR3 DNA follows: TGTGCCAGCAGCTCGCCGAGGGGGGCGAGGCAAGAGACCCAGTACTTC.

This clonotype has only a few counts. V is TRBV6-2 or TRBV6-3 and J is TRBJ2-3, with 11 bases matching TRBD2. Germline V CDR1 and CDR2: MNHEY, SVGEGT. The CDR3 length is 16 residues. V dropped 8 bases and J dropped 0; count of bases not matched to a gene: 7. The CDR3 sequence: CASASGRRGSTDTQYF. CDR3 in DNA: TGTGCCAGCGCTAGCGGGAGGCGTGGAAGCACAGATACGCAGTATTTT.

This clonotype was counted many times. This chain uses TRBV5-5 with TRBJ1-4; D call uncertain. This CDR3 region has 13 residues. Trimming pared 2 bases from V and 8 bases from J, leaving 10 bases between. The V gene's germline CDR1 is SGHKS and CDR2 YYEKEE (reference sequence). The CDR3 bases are TGTGCCAGCAGCTTTGGGGTTACAGAAAAACTGTTTTTT. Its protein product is CASSFGVTEKLFF.

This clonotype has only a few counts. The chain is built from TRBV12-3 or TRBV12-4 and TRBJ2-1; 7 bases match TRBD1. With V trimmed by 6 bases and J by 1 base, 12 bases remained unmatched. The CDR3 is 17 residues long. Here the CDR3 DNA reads TGTGCCAGCAGCCCGGGACAGTTCTTGTTGTCCTACAATGAGCAGTTCTTC. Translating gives CASSPGQFLLSYNEQFF.

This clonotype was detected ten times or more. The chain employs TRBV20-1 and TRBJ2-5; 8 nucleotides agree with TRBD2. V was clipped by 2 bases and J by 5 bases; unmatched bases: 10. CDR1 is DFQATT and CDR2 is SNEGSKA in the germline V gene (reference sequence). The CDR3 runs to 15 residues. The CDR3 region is CSARPGGRLWETQYF. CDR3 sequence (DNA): TGCAGTGCTAGACCGGGCGGGAGGCTTTGGGAGACCCAGTACTTC.

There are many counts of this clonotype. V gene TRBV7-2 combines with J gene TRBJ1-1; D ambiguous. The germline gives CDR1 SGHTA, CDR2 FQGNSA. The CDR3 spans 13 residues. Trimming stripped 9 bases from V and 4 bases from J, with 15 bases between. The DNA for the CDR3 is TGTGCCAGTCAGCCCGGGTGGGGCACTGAAGCTTTCTTT. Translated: CASQPGWGTEAFF.

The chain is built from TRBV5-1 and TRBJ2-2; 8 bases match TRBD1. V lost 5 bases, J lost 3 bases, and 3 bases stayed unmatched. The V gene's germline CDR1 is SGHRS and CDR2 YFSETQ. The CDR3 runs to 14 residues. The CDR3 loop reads CASRVQGDTGELFF. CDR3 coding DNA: TGCGCCAGCAGAGTACAGGGGGACACCGGGGAGCTGTTTTTT.

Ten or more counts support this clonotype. The CDR3 sequence is CSASGTGGSHAFF. The CDR3 region has the DNA TGCAGTGCTAGCGGGACAGGGGGCTCTCACGCTTTCTTT. This chain uses TRBV20-1 with TRBJ1-1, with 12 bases aligning to TRBD1. The junction had 7 bases not matched to a gene; V was cut back by 3 bases and J by 11 bases. The germline gives CDR1 DFQATT, CDR2 SNEGSKA (reference sequence). The CDR3 spans 13 residues.

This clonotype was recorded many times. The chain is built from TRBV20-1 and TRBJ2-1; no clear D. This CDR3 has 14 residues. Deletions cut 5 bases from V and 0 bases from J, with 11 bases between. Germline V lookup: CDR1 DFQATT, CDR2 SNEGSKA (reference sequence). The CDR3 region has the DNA TGCAGTGCTTCAGAAGAGAGCTCCTACAATGAGCAGTTCTTC. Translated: CSASEESSYNEQFF.

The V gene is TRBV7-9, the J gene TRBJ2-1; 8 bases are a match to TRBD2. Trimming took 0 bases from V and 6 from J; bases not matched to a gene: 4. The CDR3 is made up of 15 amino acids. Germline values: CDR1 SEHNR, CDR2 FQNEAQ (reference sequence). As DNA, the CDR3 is TGTGCCAGCAGCTTAGCCCTAGCGGGCTCCAATGAGCAGTTCTTC. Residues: CASSLALAGSNEQFF.

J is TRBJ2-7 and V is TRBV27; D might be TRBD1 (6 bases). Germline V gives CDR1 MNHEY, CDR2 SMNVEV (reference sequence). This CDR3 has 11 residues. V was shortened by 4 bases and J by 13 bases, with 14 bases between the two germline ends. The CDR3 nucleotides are TGTGCCAGCAGTTCGGACAGCTACTCCTACTTC. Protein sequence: CASSSDSYSYF.

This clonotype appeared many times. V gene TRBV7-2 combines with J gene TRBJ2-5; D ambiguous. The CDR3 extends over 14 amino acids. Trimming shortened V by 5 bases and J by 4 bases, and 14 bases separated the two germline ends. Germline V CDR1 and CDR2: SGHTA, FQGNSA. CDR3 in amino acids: CASSLNKGRETQYF. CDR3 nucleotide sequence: TGTGCCAGCAGCCTAAACAAGGGAAGAGAGACCCAGTACTTC.

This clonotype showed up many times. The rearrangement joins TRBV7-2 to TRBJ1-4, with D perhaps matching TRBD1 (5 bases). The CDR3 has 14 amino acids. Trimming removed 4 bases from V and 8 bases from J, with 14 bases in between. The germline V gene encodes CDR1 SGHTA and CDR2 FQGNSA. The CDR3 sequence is CASSSDNGAEKLFF. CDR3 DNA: TGTGCCAGCAGCTCGGACAACGGGGCGGAAAAACTGTTTTTT.